Each of the 16 T cell receptor beta chains below was sequenced from the same sample in a study of control samples from healthy donors and cancer patients. The method was immunoSEQ multiplex PCR; TCRdb's version includes in-frame clones alone and lacks a portion of them. The sample includes 100,000 to 150,000 clones, 85% to 95% of them seen just once. Sequenced: PBMCs. Receptors were obtained from a man aged 80 or over with head and neck cancer.

This chain joins TRBV7-6 and TRBJ1-6; D perhaps matches TRBD1 (5 bases). Germline CDR1 and CDR2: SGHVS and FNYEAQ. This CDR3 region has 17 residues. V gave up 2 bases and J gave up 7 bases, with 18 bases separating them. The CDR3 region has the DNA TGTGCCAGCAGCTTAATTCGGGCCCACTCAGGGAATTCACCCCTCCACTTT. It yields the protein CASSLIRAHSGNSPLHF.

The rearrangement uses TRBV7-9 and TRBJ2-1, with D tentatively TRBD2 (5 bases). Trimming removed 10 bases from V and 0 bases from J, with 16 bases in between. The CDR3 has 15 amino acids. The germline gives CDR1 SEHNR, CDR2 FQNEAQ (reference sequence). The CDR3 protein is CATVATGSSYNEQFF. In DNA, the CDR3 is TGTGCCACTGTGGCCACGGGGAGCTCCTACAATGAGCAGTTCTTC.

The chain is built from TRBV29-1 and TRBJ2-7; 8 bases line up with TRBD1. Germline lookup yields CDR1 SQVTM and CDR2 ANQGSEA. V was clipped by 3 bases and J by 5 bases; unmatched bases: 6. CDR3 size: 13 residues. The CDR3 sequence is CSVDAGGYDEQYF. The CDR3 nucleotides read TGCAGCGTTGACGCAGGGGGCTACGACGAGCAGTACTTC.

The chain employs TRBV7-2 and TRBJ2-1; TRBD2 is a possible D gene (6 bases). The CDR3 consists of 15 residues. Germline V gives CDR1 SGHTA, CDR2 FQGNSA. Deletions cut 3 bases from V and 2 bases from J, with 11 bases between. The CDR3, as DNA: TGTGCCAGCAGCTTTTTGCGGGGTGCCTACAATGAGCAGTTCTTC. This sequence encodes CASSFLRGAYNEQFF.

As DNA, the CDR3 is TGCGCCAGCAGCTATGTCAGCGGGAGTGATGAGCAGTACTTC. It codes for CASSYVSGSDEQYF. The V call is TRBV10-1, the J call TRBJ2-7; 8 bases align to TRBD2. With V trimmed by 6 bases and J by 7 bases, 11 bases remained unmatched. Germline V gene lookup returns CDR1 WNHNN and CDR2 SYGVQD (reference sequence). The CDR3 sequence is 14 residues long.

The chain combines TRBV30 with TRBJ2-5; D might be TRBD1 (6 bases). The CDR3 is made up of 13 amino acids. Germline CDR1 reads GTSNPN; CDR2 reads SVGIG (reference sequence). Trimming cost V 5 bases and J 5 bases, with 15 bases left between them. In DNA form, the CDR3 reads TGTGCCTGGGGAGGACAGCTTCGGGAGACCCAGTACTTC. Encoded protein: CAWGGQLRETQYF.

V is TRBV3-1 (or the pseudogene TRBV3-2) and J is TRBJ2-1, with D unclear. V gave up 0 bases and J gave up 5 bases, with 5 bases separating them. The CDR3 loop spans 13 amino acids. Germline loops: CDR1 LGHDT, CDR2 YNNKEL (reference sequence). DNA for the CDR3: TGTGCCAGCAGCCAAGATCGTCACAATGAGCAGTTCTTC. As protein: CASSQDRHNEQFF.

This chain links TRBV5-1 with TRBJ1-1; D might be TRBD1 (6 bases). The germline V gene encodes CDR1 SGHRS and CDR2 YFSETQ. V was trimmed by 0 bases and J by 0 bases, leaving 9 bases between them. The CDR3 covers 15 residues. This CDR3 is CASSLGTAMNTEAFF. The CDR3 nucleotides are TGCGCCAGCAGCTTGGGGACAGCCATGAACACTGAAGCTTTCTTT.

The J gene is TRBJ2-3, the V gene TRBV20-1; 11 bases line up with TRBD2. The CDR3 covers 15 residues. V dropped 3 bases and J dropped 3; count of bases not matched to a gene: 5. CDR1 and CDR2 from the germline V gene are DFQATT and SNEGSKA (reference sequence). CDR3 region: CSASILAGETDTQYF. In DNA form, the CDR3 reads TGCAGTGCTAGTATACTAGCGGGGGAAACAGATACGCAGTATTTT.

This clone was observed a few times. This sequence joins TRBV15 and TRBJ1-2; D may be TRBD1 (6 bases). Germline V CDR1 and CDR2: LNHNV, YYDKDF (reference sequence). This CDR3 region has 16 residues. The V and J ends lost 1 base and 3 bases respectively, with 15 bases between them. In DNA, the CDR3 is TGTGCCACCAGCAGAGTTTACCGACAGGCCGACTATGGCTACACCTTC. Translating it yields CATSRVYRQADYGYTF.

This clone has a handful of counts. The V gene is TRBV27, the J gene TRBJ2-7; tentatively, D is TRBD2 (6 bases). This CDR3 comprises 15 residues. CDR1 and CDR2 (germline): MNHEY, SMNVEV (reference sequence). The V gene lost 2 bases and the J gene lost 5 bases, with 16 bases spanning the gap. The CDR3 here is CASSLKAAGKDEQYF. The CDR3 DNA is TGTGCCAGCAGTTTAAAAGCTGCGGGAAAGGACGAGCAGTACTTC.

This chain connects TRBV19 to TRBJ1-2; TRBD1 aligns across 8 bases. From germline, CDR1 is LNHDA and CDR2 SQIVND (reference sequence). The CDR3 is 15 amino acids. The V segment lost 2 bases and the J segment 4 bases; nucleotides outside the gene matches: 6. DNA for the CDR3: TGTGCCAGTAGTATACACCGGGACAGGACCTATGGCTACACCTTC. Its translation: CASSIHRDRTYGYTF. Using reference TRBV19 and TRBJ1-2 for the parts outside the CDR3, the full variable domain is DGGITQSPKYLFRKEGQNVTLSCEQNLNHDAMYWYRQDPGQGLRLIYYSQIVNDFQKGDIAEGYSVSREKKESFPLTVTSAQKNPTAFYLCASSIHRDRTYGYTFGSGTRLTVV.

The gene calls are TRBV3-1 (or the pseudogene TRBV3-2) and TRBJ1-1; D is ambiguous. Trimming cost V 1 base and J 1 base, with 10 bases left between them. Germline V CDR1 and CDR2: LGHDT, YNNKEL (reference sequence). The CDR3 contains 15 residues. The CDR3 here is CASSQAPRQNTEAFF. DNA of the CDR3: TGTGCCAGCAGCCAAGCTCCCAGACAGAACACTGAAGCTTTCTTT.

This clone was observed a few times. J is TRBJ2-5 and V is TRBV5-4; D not resolved. V was trimmed by 4 bases and J by 2 bases, leaving 12 bases between them. There are 14 residues in the CDR3. Germline V gene sequence: CDR1 SGHNT, CDR2 YYREEE (reference sequence). The CDR3 region is CASSPGWQQETQYF. As DNA, the CDR3 is TGTGCCAGCAGCCCCGGGTGGCAGCAAGAGACCCAGTACTTC. The full variable domain, its missing parts supplied by reference TRBV5-4 and TRBJ2-5, is ETGVTQSPTHLIKTRGQQVTLRCSSQSGHNTVSWYQQALGQGPQFIFQYYREEENGRGNFPPRFSGLQFPNYSSELNVNALELDDSALYLCASSPGWQQETQYFGPGTRLLVL.

The genes are TRBV3-1 (or the pseudogene TRBV3-2) and TRBJ2-4, with TRBD2 matching over 8 bases. The germline CDR1 and CDR2 sequences are LGHDT and YNNKEL (reference sequence). The CDR3 sequence is 18 residues long. V lost 0 bases to trimming and J lost 1 base; unmatched junction nucleotides: 8. The CDR3 protein is CASSQDLRGAGAKNIQYF. In DNA form, the CDR3 reads TGTGCCAGCAGCCAAGATCTGCGGGGGGCTGGGGCCAAAAACATTCAGTACTTC.

V is TRBV5-6 and J is TRBJ2-3, with a tentative D call TRBD2 (5 bases). V lost 4 bases and J 3 bases, leaving 15 bases between the germline ends. Germline CDR1 reads SGHDT; CDR2 reads YYEEEE. CDR3 length: 15 amino acids. The CDR3, as DNA: TGTGCCAGCAGCCGGCTAGCCTTAGGTACAGATACGCAGTATTTT. Translated, it gives CASSRLALGTDTQYF.